This T cell receptor delta chain emerged from a study of gamma-delta chains in newborns, infants, children (dated by TCRdb to about 2019). Concerning the study at large: According to the study title, microbial exposure causes polyclonal expansion of innate gammadelta T cells right after birth. How innate gammadelta T cell populations in human newborns were shaped by microbial exposure immediately after birth was investigated in the study.

A note on this clone: Its antigen remains undetermined. Per-base quality was not reported, and no clone a single base away is much larger than it.

Sequencer: Illumina MiSeq. TCRdb processed the public reads again with the CATT caller, after which rows with matching DNA were combined. This sample lists roughly 2,000 delta-chain clones; less than 1.2% were detected once. Roughly 15% of the sample goes to the ten largest clones. CDR3 length: 15 amino acids, cysteine to phenylalanine. The read is trimmed to its CDR3 DNA, 45 bases read in frame from base 1. For this chain, trimming is 4 bases at the V end and 12 bases at the J end, and the number of junction bases without a gene match is 7. CDR1 and CDR2 are drawn from the germline V gene: GEAIGNYY, EKD.

This TCR derives from a child who was a newborn, infant or young child, either healthy, febrile or measles-vaccinated (not recorded which). This chain joins TRDV2 to TRDJ3, with TRDD3 identical over 11 junction bases. The sample was blood. The CDR3 region has the sequence CACDPLGDTCRQMFF. DNA sequence: TGTGCCTGTGATCCCCTGGGGGATACTTGCCGACAGATGTTTTTC.